One sample yielded the 12 T cell receptor beta chains listed below, sequenced in a study of cytomegalovirus exposure and HLA in healthy donors (dated 2017 in TCRdb). The library came from the immunoSEQ multiplex PCR assay. The multiplex PCR relied on a mix of 60 forward primers for TCR Vbeta segments and 13 reverse primers for TCR Jbeta segments. Drawn from immuneACCESS, this table holds only the in-frame rearrangements with V and J called that TCRdb kept. Clones are partly lost; checked studies trace under half to an unresolved V gene and leave the rest unexplained. The table for this sample lists under 250,000 clones; around 77% of them were counted only once. The biggest ten clones account for just under 3% of the sample. The sample comprised PBMCs. The source of these receptors is a woman in her twenties or thirties in good health and CMV-seronegative.

The chain is built from TRBV6-1 and TRBJ1-2, with TRBD1 identical over 7 bases. V dropped 6 bases and J dropped 6; count of bases not matched to a gene: 7. CDR3 length: 13 residues. Germline V gives CDR1 MNHNS, CDR2 SASEGT. For the CDR3, the DNA is TGTGCCAGCAGGACGAACAGGGGCGATGGCTACACCTTC. This encodes CASRTNRGDGYTF.

The chain is built from TRBV5-1 and TRBJ2-5; 7 bases are shared with TRBD2. The J call is doubtful: the DNA matches TRBJ2-7 better. CDR3 size: 13 residues. Looked up from germline, CDR1 is SGHRS and CDR2 is YFSETQ. The CDR3 spells CASSIVGGDEQYF. The CDR3 nucleotides read TGCGCCAGCAGTATTGTGGGAGGGGACGAGCAGTACTTC.

The chain joins TRBV15 to TRBJ1-3; D uncertain. Per the germline V gene, CDR1 is LNHNV and CDR2 is YYDKDF (reference sequence). This CDR3 region has 13 residues. With 5 bases removed from V and 0 bases from J, the gap between germline ends came to 5 bases. In nucleotides, the CDR3 is TGTGCCACCAGCGTCCTCTCTGGAAACACCATATATTTT. Translated: CATSVLSGNTIYF.

The CDR3 DNA sequence: TGTGCCACCAGCAACGGGGGGGACTCAGATACGCAGTATTTT. This encodes CATSNGGDSDTQYF. The chain employs TRBV15 and TRBJ2-3; 8 positions agree with TRBD2. The CDR3 is 14 residues long. The V and J ends lost 4 bases and 4 bases, in that order; junction bases with no gene match: 4. From germline, CDR1 is LNHNV and CDR2 YYDKDF (reference sequence).

V usage is TRBV29-1 and J usage is TRBJ1-2; perhaps TRBD1 as D (6 bases). Trimming cost V 6 bases and J 7 bases, with 21 bases left between them. This CDR3 has 14 residues. The germline V gene encodes CDR1 SQVTM and CDR2 ANQGSEA. In DNA form, the CDR3 reads TGCAGCGTCCGCCCAGGCACGAAGGGGGTTGGCTACACCTTC. Translating it yields CSVRPGTKGVGYTF.

The chain employs TRBV4-1 and TRBJ1-4, with a tentative D call TRBD1 (5 bases). V lost 0 bases to trimming and J lost 8 bases, with 13 bases between them. The CDR3 totals 15 residues. Germline CDR1 and CDR2: MGHRA and YSYEKL. CDR3 sequence: CASSQDTHGGEKLFF. The CDR3 coding sequence is TGCGCCAGCAGCCAAGACACCCATGGGGGGGAAAAACTGTTTTTT.

The chain couples TRBV5-1 to TRBJ2-7; 8 bases map to TRBD2. CDR3 size: 14 residues. Germline trimming cut 3 bases from V and 0 bases from J; bases unmatched to any gene: 2. Looked up from germline, CDR1 is SGHRS and CDR2 is YFSETQ. The CDR3 region has the DNA TGCGCCAGCAGCTGGAGCGGGAGCTCCTACGAGCAGTACTTC. It encodes CASSWSGSSYEQYF.

This clone was observed a handful of times. The chain combines TRBV4-1 with TRBJ1-5; possibly TRBD1 for D (5 bases). This CDR3 region has 18 residues. CDR1 and CDR2 from the germline V gene are MGHRA and YSYEKL. The V end lost 0 bases, the J end lost 6 bases, and 21 bases lay between the germline ends. The CDR3 reads CASSQEGGGALSSQPQHF. The CDR3 bases are TGCGCCAGCAGCCAAGAAGGTGGCGGGGCGCTTAGTAGTCAGCCCCAGCATTTT.

The genes are TRBV27 and TRBJ1-6; D ambiguous. The CDR3 has 13 amino acids. CDR1 is MNHEY and CDR2 is SMNVEV in the germline V gene (reference sequence). Trimming shortened V by 3 bases and J by 9 bases, and 9 bases separated the two germline ends. The DNA of the CDR3 is TGTGCCAGCAGTTTTTCAGAGGCTTCACCCCTCCACTTT. Its translation is CASSFSEASPLHF.

This chain uses TRBV5-1 with TRBJ1-6; possible D gene TRBD1, 5 bases. Looked up from germline, CDR1 is SGHRS and CDR2 is YFSETQ. This CDR3 contains 16 residues. V was clipped by 0 bases and J by 7 bases, with 14 bases between them. In DNA, the CDR3 is TGCGCCAGCAGCTTGGAGGGGCAGGGTGAAAATTCACCCCTCCACTTT. It specifies CASSLEGQGENSPLHF.

The chain couples TRBV27 to TRBJ2-1, with 7 bases fitting TRBD1. CDR1 and CDR2 (germline): MNHEY, SMNVEV (reference sequence). The length of the CDR3 is 16 residues. J gave up 3 bases and V 0 bases, and 5 bases lay outside the gene matches. CDR3 in amino acids: CASSLSIGDSYNEQFF. The CDR3 DNA reads as TGTGCCAGCAGTTTATCGATAGGGGACAGCTACAATGAGCAGTTCTTC.

The chain is built from TRBV5-1 and TRBJ1-4; a weak D match, TRBD1 (5 bases). Germline V lookup: CDR1 SGHRS, CDR2 YFSETQ. Trimming stripped 0 bases from V and 2 bases from J, with 8 bases between. The CDR3 loop spans 15 amino acids. DNA of the CDR3: TGCGCCAGCAGCTTGGCAGGGCGGACTAATGAAAAACTGTTTTTT. Its protein is CASSLAGRTNEKLFF.